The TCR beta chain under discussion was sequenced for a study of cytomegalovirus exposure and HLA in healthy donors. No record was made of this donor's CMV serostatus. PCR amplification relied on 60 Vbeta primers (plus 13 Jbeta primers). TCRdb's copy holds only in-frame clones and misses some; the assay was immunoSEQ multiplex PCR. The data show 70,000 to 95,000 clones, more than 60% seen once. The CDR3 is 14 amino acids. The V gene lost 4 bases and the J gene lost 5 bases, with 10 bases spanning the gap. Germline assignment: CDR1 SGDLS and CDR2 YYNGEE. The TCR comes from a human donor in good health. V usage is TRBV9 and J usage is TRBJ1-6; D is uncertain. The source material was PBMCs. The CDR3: CASSLTKNNSPLHF. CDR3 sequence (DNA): TGTGCCAGCAGCCTCACTAAAAATAATTCACCCCTCCACTTT.